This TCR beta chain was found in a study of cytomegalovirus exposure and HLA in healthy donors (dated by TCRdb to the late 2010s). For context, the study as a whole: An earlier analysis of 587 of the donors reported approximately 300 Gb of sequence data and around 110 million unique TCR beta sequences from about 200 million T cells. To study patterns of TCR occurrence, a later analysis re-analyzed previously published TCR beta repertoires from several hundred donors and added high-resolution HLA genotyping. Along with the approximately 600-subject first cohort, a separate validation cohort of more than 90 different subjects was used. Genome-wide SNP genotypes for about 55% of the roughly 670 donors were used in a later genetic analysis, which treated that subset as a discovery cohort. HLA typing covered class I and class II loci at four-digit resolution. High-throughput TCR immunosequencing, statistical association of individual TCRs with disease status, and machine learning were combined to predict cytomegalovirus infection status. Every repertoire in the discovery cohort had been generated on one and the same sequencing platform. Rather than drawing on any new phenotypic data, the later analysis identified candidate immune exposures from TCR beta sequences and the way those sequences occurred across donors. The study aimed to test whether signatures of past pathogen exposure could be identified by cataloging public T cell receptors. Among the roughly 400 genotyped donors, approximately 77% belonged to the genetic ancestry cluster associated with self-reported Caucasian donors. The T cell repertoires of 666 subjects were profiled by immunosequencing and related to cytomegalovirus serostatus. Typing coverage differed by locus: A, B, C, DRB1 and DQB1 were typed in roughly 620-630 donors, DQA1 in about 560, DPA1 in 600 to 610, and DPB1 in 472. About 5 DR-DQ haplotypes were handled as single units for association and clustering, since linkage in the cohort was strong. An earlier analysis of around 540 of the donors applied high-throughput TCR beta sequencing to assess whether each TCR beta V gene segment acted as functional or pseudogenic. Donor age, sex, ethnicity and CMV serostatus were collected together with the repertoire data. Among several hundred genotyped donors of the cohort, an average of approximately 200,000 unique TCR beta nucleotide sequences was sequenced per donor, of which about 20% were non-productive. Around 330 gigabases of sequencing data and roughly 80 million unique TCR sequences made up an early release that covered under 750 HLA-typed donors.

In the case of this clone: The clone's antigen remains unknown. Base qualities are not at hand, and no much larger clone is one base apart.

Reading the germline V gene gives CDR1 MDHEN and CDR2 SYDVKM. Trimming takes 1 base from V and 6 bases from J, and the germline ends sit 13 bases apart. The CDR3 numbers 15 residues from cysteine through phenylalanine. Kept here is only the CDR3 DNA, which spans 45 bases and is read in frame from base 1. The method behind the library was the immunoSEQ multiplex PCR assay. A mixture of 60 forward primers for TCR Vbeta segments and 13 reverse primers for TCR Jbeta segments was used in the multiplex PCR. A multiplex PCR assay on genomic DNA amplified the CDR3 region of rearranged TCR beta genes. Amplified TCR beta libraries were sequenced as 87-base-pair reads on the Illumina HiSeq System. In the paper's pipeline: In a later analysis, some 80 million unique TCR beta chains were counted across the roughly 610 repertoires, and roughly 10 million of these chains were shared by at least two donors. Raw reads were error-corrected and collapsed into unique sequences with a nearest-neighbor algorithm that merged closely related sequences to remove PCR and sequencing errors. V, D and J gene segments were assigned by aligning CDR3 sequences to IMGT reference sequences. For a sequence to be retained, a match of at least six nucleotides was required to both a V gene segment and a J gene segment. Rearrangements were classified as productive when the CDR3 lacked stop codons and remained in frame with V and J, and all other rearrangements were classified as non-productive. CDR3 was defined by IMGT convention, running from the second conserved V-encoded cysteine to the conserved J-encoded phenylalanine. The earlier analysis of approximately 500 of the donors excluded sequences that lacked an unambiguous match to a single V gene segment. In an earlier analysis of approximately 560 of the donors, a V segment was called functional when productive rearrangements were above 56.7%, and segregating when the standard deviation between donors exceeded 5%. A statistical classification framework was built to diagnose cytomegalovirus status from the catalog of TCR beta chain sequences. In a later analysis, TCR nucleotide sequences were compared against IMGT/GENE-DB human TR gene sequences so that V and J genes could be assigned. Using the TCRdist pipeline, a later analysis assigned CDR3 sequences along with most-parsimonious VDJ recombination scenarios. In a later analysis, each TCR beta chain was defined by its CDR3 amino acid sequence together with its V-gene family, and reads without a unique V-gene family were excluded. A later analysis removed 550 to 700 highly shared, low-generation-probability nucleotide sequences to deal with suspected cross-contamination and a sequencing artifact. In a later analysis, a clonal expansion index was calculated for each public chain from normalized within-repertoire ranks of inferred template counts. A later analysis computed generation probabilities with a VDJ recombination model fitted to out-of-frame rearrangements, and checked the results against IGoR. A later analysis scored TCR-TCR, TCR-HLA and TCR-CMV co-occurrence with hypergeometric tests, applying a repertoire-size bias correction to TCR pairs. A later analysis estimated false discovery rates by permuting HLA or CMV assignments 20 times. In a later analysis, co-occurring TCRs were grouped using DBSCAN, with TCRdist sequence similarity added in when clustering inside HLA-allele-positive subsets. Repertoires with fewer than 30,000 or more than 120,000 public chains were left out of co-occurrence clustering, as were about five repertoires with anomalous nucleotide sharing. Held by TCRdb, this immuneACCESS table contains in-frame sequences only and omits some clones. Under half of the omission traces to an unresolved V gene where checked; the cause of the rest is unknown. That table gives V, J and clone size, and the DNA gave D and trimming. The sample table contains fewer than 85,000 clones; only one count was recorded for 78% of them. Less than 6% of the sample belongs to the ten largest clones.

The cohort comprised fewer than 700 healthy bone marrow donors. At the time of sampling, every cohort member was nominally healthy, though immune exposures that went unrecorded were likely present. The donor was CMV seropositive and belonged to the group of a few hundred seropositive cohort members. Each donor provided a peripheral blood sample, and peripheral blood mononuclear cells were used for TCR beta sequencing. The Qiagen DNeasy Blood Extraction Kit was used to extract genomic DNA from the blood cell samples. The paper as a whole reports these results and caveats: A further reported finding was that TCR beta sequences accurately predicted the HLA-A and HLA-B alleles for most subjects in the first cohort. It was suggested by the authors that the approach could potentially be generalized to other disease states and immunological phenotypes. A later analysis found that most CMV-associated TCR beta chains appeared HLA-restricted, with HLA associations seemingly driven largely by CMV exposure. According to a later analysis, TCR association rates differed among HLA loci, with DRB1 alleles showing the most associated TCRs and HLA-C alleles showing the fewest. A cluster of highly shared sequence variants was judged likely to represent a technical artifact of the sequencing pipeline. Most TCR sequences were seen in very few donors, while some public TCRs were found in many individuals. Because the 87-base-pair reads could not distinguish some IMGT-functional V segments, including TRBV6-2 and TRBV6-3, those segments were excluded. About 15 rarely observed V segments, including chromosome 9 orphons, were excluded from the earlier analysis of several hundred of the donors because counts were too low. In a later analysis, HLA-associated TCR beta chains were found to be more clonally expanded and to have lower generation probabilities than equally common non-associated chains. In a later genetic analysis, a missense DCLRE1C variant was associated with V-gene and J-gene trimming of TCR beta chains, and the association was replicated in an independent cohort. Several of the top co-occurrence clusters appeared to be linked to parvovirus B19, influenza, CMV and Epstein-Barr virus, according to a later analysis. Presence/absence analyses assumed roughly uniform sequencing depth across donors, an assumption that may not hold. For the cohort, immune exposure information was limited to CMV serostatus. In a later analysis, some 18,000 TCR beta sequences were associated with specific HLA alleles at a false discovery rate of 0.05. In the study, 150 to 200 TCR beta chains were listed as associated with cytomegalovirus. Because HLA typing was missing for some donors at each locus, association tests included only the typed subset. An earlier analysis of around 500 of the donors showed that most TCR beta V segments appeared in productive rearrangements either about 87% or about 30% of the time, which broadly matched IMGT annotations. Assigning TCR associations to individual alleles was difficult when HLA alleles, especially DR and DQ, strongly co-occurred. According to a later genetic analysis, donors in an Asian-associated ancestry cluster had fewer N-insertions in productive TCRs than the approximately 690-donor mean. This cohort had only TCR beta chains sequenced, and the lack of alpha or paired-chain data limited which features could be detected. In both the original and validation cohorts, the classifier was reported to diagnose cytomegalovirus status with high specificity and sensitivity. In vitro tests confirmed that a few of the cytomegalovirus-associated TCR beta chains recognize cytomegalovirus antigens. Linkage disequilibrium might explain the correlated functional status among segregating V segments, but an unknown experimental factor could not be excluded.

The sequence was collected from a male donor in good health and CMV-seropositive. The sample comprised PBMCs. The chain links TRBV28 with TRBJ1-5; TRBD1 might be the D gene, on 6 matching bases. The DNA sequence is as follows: TGTGCCAGCAGTTTATACGGGGGGGCTGGTCAGCCCCAGCATTTT. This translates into CASSLYGGAGQPQHF.